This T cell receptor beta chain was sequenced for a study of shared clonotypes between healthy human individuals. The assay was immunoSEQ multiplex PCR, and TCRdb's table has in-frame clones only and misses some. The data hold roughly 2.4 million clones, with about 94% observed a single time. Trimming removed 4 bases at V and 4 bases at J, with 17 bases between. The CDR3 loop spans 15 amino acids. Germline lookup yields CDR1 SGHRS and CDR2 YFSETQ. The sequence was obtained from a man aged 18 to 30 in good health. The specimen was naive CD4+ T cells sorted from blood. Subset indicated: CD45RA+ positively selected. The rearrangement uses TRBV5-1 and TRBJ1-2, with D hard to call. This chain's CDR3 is CASSPQSGGSYGYTF. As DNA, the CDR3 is TGCGCCAGCAGCCCCCAGTCGGGTGGGTCCTATGGCTACACCTTC. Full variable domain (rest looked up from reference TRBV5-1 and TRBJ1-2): KAGVTQTPRYLIKTRGQQVTLSCSPISGHRSVSWYQQTPGQGLQFLFEYFSETQRNKGNFPGRFSGRQFSNSRSEMNVSTLELGDSALYLCASSPQSGGSYGYTFGSGTRLTVV.